This T cell receptor (beta chain) was documented in a study of early T cells in non-severe SARS-CoV-2 infection. Study-wide background: Unsorted whole blood bulk RNA was sequenced, with unpaired chains. Overall study results and limits: Anti-spike CD8 responses were favored in VDJdb matching, and private and CD4 specificities were missed.

Regarding this clonotype: Antigen unknown.

Trimming removed 0 bases from V and 7 bases from J, with 8 bases in between. Germline loops: CDR1 SGHKS, CDR2 YYEKEE (reference sequence). This CDR3 has 13 residues. MiXCR, applied by TCRdb to the 5' RACE reads, yields one record per CDR3 protein. This sample yields 45,000 or so distinct CDR3 sequences, of which about 25% are seen a single time; just over 4.5% belongs to the top ten. The sequences come from whole blood, collected at baseline. The source of this sequence is an adult who was a healthcare worker with PCR-confirmed SARS-CoV-2 infection or an uninfected control (not recorded which). J is TRBJ1-5 and V is TRBV5-5; D unclear. CDR3 in amino acids: CASSLALGQPQHF. DNA of the CDR3: TGTGCCAGCAGCTTGGCCTTAGGGCAGCCCCAGCATTTT. The variable domain in full, completed from reference TRBV5-5 and TRBJ1-5, reads DAGVTQSPTHLIKTRGQQVTLRCSPISGHKSVSWYQQVLGQGPQFIFQYYEKEERGRGNFPDRFSARQFPNYSSELNVNALLLGDSALYLCASSLALGQPQHFGDGTRLSIL.